These 26 T cell receptor beta chains came from one sample sequenced in a study of CD8+CD57+ T cells in acquired aplastic anemia. For CDR3 and TCR beta VDJ profiling, genomic DNA was the template used. TCRdb reprocessed the reads with MiXCR, giving one entry per CDR3 protein. The sample has hundreds of thousands of distinct CDR3 sequences, around a third seen once. An expansion of CD8+CD57+ cells by flow cytometry had been shown in patients chosen for sequencing. Sequencing used sorted CD4+, CD8+, or CD8+CD57+ T cells (not recorded which) from PBMCs. These receptors originate from a human donor with aplastic anemia.

The rearrangement uses TRBV25-1 and TRBJ1-2, with 8 bases matching TRBD1. V lost 8 bases and J lost 6; bases outside the gene matches: 5. The CDR3 spans 12 residues. From germline, CDR1 is MGHDK and CDR2 SYGVNS. The CDR3 reads CASLDRGDGYTF. In nucleotides, the CDR3 is TGTGCCAGCTTAGACAGGGGTGATGGCTACACCTTC.

V and J are TRBV19 and TRBJ1-2, with TRBD1 matching 9 bases. The V gene's germline CDR1 is LNHDA and CDR2 SQIVND (reference sequence). This CDR3 has 14 residues. V shed 11 bases and J 1 base; nucleotides not matched to a gene: 8. CDR3 sequence (DNA): TGTGCCTGGAGAGGGGGACAGGGTAACTATGGCTACACCTTC. Translating it yields CAWRGGQGNYGYTF.

This clonotype was seen ten or more times. This chain links TRBV6-1 with TRBJ1-2; D remains unclear. The germline V gene encodes CDR1 MNHNS and CDR2 SASEGT. The CDR3 loop spans 11 amino acids. V lost 7 bases to trimming and J lost 3 bases, with 6 bases between them. The CDR3 nucleotides read TGTGCCAGCAAGGATGACTATGGCTACACCTTC. This encodes CASKDDYGYTF.

This clonotype was counted many times. V and J are TRBV10-3 and TRBJ2-3; the D gene is possibly TRBD1 (5 bases). The CDR3 consists of 14 residues. Germline-derived CDR1 and CDR2 are ENHRY and SYGVKD. Trimming removed 7 bases from V and 0 bases from J, with 11 bases in between. CDR3 DNA: TGTGCCATCACGACAGACTCTAGCACAGATACGCAGTATTTT. Its protein product is CAITTDSSTDTQYF.

Points on this clonotype: This may arise from a read error, as a much more abundant clone is one base away. The rearrangement uses TRBV19 and TRBJ2-7, with 9 positions matching TRBD2. The CDR3 sequence is 14 residues long. CDR1 and CDR2 (germline): LNHDA, SQIVND (reference sequence). Germline trimming cut 3 bases from V and 7 bases from J; bases unmatched to any gene: 7. Here the CDR3 DNA reads TGTGCCAGTAGTATTAGCGGGGGTACCGATGAGCAGTACTTC. This sequence encodes CASSISGGTDEQYF.

CDR3 protein: CATSDPDQPQHF. The CDR3 DNA follows: TGTGCCACCAGTGATCCTGATCAGCCCCAGCATTTT. This chain connects TRBV24-1 to TRBJ1-5, with no clear D. The CDR3 runs 12 residues. Trimming stripped 3 bases from V and 5 bases from J, with 4 bases between. The germline V gene has CDR1 KGHDR and CDR2 SFDVKD.

This clonotype was seen repeatedly, ten times or more. The rearrangement links TRBV5-4 to TRBJ1-2, with D tentatively TRBD1 (5 bases). V was pared by 4 bases and J by 3 bases, with 10 bases between. The CDR3 sequence is 13 residues long. The germline V gene has CDR1 SGHNT and CDR2 YYREEE (reference sequence). CDR3 protein: CASSVGQDYGYTF. The CDR3 region has the DNA TGTGCCAGCAGCGTCGGACAAGACTATGGCTACACCTTC.

This clonotype occurred many times. The rearrangement uses TRBV19 and TRBJ1-5; D remains unclear. V was shortened by 6 bases and J by 4 bases, with 10 bases between the two germline ends. Germline lookup yields CDR1 LNHDA and CDR2 SQIVND (reference sequence). CDR3 length equals 13 residues. CDR3 sequence reads: CASRGMGNQPQHF. The CDR3 region has the DNA TGTGCCAGTAGAGGGATGGGGAATCAGCCCCAGCATTTT. Based on the CDR3 plus reference TRBV19 and TRBJ1-5, the full variable domain is DGGITQSPKYLFRKEGQNVTLSCEQNLNHDAMYWYRQDPGQGLRLIYYSQIVNDFQKGDIAEGYSVSREKKESFPLTVTSAQKNPTAFYLCASRGMGNQPQHFGDGTRLSIL.

As for this clonotype: At one end, the junction sequence differs from germline, possibly due to a read error. This chain links TRBV29-1 with TRBJ1-1, with TRBD1 matching over 7 bases. This CDR3 comprises 13 residues. The germline gives CDR1 SQVTM, CDR2 ANQGSEA. The CDR3 here is CSAVGQRNAEAFF. The CDR3 DNA sequence: TGCAGCGCCGTGGGACAGAGGAACGCTGAAGCTTTCTTT.

The genes are TRBV15 and TRBJ2-5, with TRBD2 identical over 12 bases. This CDR3 is built from 16 residues. Germline V gives CDR1 LNHNV, CDR2 YYDKDF (reference sequence). V was clipped by 0 bases and J by 9 bases; unmatched bases: 8. The CDR3 region has the DNA TGTGCCACCAGCAGAGATCTGGGTCTAGCGGGGGGGGCCCAGTACTTC. Protein: CATSRDLGLAGGAQYF.

This chain uses TRBV9 with TRBJ2-1, with D tentatively TRBD1 (6 bases). The CDR3 extends over 14 amino acids. CDR1 is SGDLS and CDR2 is YYNGEE in the germline V gene. The V end lost 4 bases, the J end lost 4 bases, and 12 bases lay between the germline ends. The CDR3 is CASSSKGGYNEQFF. CDR3 DNA: TGTGCCAGCAGCTCCAAAGGGGGTTACAATGAGCAGTTCTTC.

This clonotype was recorded many times. This chain uses TRBV19 with TRBJ1-2; 7 nucleotides agree with TRBD1. Trimming removed 1 base from V and 8 bases from J; junction bases left unmatched: 10. The CDR3 sequence is 15 residues long. The germline V gene encodes CDR1 LNHDA and CDR2 SQIVND (reference sequence). The CDR3 loop is CASSIGLDRASGYTF. The CDR3 region has the DNA TGTGCCAGTAGTATAGGCTTAGACAGGGCAAGCGGCTACACCTTC.

The rearrangement joins TRBV10-3 to TRBJ1-1, with D uncertain. V was cut by 10 bases and J by 3 bases, with 9 bases left in between. The CDR3 has 11 residues. The germline CDR1 and CDR2 sequences are ENHRY and SYGVKD. The CDR3 loop is CANLRDTEAFF. The CDR3, as DNA: TGTGCCAACCTCCGGGACACTGAAGCTTTCTTT.

The chain combines TRBV19 with TRBJ1-2; 9 nucleotides match TRBD1. CDR1 is LNHDA and CDR2 is SQIVND in the germline V gene (reference sequence). The CDR3 is made up of 16 amino acids. With V trimmed by 4 bases and J by 2 bases, 8 bases remained unmatched. The CDR3 DNA follows: TGTGCCAGTAGTAAACCCGGGACAGGGCGGAACTATGGCTACACCTTC. It specifies CASSKPGTGRNYGYTF. The variable domain in full, completed from reference TRBV19 and TRBJ1-2, reads DGGITQSPKYLFRKEGQNVTLSCEQNLNHDAMYWYRQDPGQGLRLIYYSQIVNDFQKGDIAEGYSVSREKKESFPLTVTSAQKNPTAFYLCASSKPGTGRNYGYTFGSGTRLTVV.

Ten or more counts support this clonotype. This chain uses TRBV25-1 with TRBJ2-5; 10 bases line up with TRBD2. Germline V gene lookup returns CDR1 MGHDK and CDR2 SYGVNS. The CDR3 totals 18 residues. After removal of 6 bases from V and 5 bases from J, the junction contained 18 bases not matched to a gene. The CDR3 DNA is TGTGCCAGCAGGGCATGGGCTAGCGGGAGACAAGTTGGGGAGACCCAGTACTTC. Its translation is CASRAWASGRQVGETQYF.

For this clonotype: A much larger clone is a single base away; this may be a read error. The chain couples TRBV7-6 to TRBJ1-2; D is perhaps TRBD1 (5 bases). The CDR3 totals 14 residues. Germline V gene sequence: CDR1 SGHVS, CDR2 FNYEAQ. V was clipped by 4 bases and J by 12 bases, with 21 bases between them. CDR3 in amino acids: CASSSDRGPGGHTF. The CDR3, as DNA: TGTGCCAGCAGCTCCGATCGGGGCCCGGGAGGCCACACCTTC.

This clonotype was seen many times. The V and J genes are TRBV29-1 and TRBJ1-1; 9 positions agree with TRBD1. This CDR3 is built from 13 residues. Per germline, CDR1 SQVTM and CDR2 ANQGSEA. Trimming removed 3 bases from V and 2 bases from J; junction bases left unmatched: 1. The CDR3 region is CSVEDRGNTEAFF. The CDR3 nucleotides read TGCAGCGTTGAGGACAGGGGAAACACTGAAGCTTTCTTT.

This rearrangement joins TRBV11-2 to TRBJ2-5; TRBD2 might be the D (5 bases). V lost 5 bases and J lost 4, with 14 bases in between. CDR3 length: 14 residues. CDR1 SGHAT and CDR2 FQNNGV come from the germline V gene. Here the CDR3 DNA reads TGTGCCAGCAGCCCATTACTAGGTAGAGAGACCCAGTACTTC. It encodes CASSPLLGRETQYF.

V usage is TRBV4-1 and J usage is TRBJ2-1; D might be TRBD1 or TRBD2, each matching 5 bases. The CDR3 consists of 14 residues. Germline-derived CDR1 and CDR2 are MGHRA and YSYEKL. V was cut by 4 bases and J by 10 bases, with 17 bases left in between. The CDR3 loop is CASSLRGIGAEQFF. In DNA, the CDR3 is TGCGCCAGCAGCCTACGAGGGATTGGGGCGGAGCAGTTCTTC.

Of note for this clonotype: This could be a read error, since a much larger clone is one nucleotide away. The chain recombines TRBV7-7 with TRBJ2-2, with TRBD1 matching 10 bases. This CDR3 contains 15 residues. CDR1 is SSHAT and CDR2 is FNYEAQ in the germline V gene (reference sequence). The CDR3 DNA reads TGTGCTAGCAGCTTGGACAGGGGGGACACCAGGGAGCTGTTTTTT. Protein product: CASSLDRGDTRELFF. The full variable domain, in which reference TRBV7-7 and TRBJ2-2 provide the parts outside the CDR3, is GAGVSQSPRYKVTKRGQDVTLRCDPISSHATLYWYQQALGQGPEFLTYFNYEAQPDKSGLPSDRFSAERPEGSISTLTIQRTEQRDSAMYRCASSLDRGDTRELFFGEGSRLTVL.

This clonotype was observed many times. The chain recombines TRBV5-1 with TRBJ1-5; D is ambiguous. The CDR3 extends over 15 amino acids. V was trimmed by 0 bases and J by 0 bases, leaving 7 bases between them. Looked up from germline, CDR1 is SGHRS and CDR2 is YFSETQ. CDR3 bases: TGCGCCAGCAGCTTGGCCGGGAATAGCAATCAGCCCCAGCATTTT. It specifies CASSLAGNSNQPQHF.

This chain uses TRBV12-3 or TRBV12-4 with TRBJ2-1, with D unresolved. V was clipped by 3 bases and J by 9 bases, with 30 bases between them. This CDR3 region has 19 residues. This CDR3 is CASSFPGRVSAHTPIEQFF. The DNA for the CDR3 is TGTGCCAGCAGTTTCCCCGGCAGAGTGTCCGCCCATACACCAATTGAGCAGTTCTTC.

The chain uses TRBV5-1 and TRBJ2-5, with a tentative D call TRBD1 (5 bases). The CDR3 contains 14 residues. The V end lost 6 bases, the J end lost 1 base, and 13 bases lay between the germline ends. Germline values: CDR1 SGHRS, CDR2 YFSETQ. As DNA, the CDR3 is TGCGCCAGCACCCCCCGAGACAGCCAAGAGACCCAGTACTTC. Translating gives CASTPRDSQETQYF.

Concerning this clonotype itself: This CDR3 is missing its conserved last phenylalanine or tryptophan, likely due to a read error. J is TRBJ1-4 and V is TRBV25-1, with D possibly matching TRBD1 (5 bases). The germline CDR1 and CDR2 sequences are MGHDK and SYGVNS. V dropped 10 bases and J dropped 2 bases, with 17 bases sitting between them. The CDR3 contains 15 residues. This chain's CDR3 is CANRGQGITNEKLFC. Written as DNA, the CDR3 is TGTGCCAACAGAGGGCAGGGTATCACTAATGAAAAACTGTTTTGT.

The chain uses TRBV10-2 and TRBJ1-6, with 7 bases lining up with TRBD1. Germline-derived CDR1 and CDR2 are WSHSY and SAAADI. With V trimmed by 4 bases and J by 8 bases, 5 bases remained unmatched. The CDR3 extends over 14 amino acids. The CDR3 DNA follows: TGCGCCAGCAGTGGGGACAGTTCCCATTCACCCCTCCACTTT. Its translation: CASSGDSSHSPLHF.

The V and J genes are TRBV3-1 and TRBJ2-3, with D uncertain. The CDR3 is 12 amino acids. Trimming took 5 bases from V and 5 from J, leaving 8 bases between them. Germline V gene lookup returns CDR1 LGHDT and CDR2 YNNKEL (reference sequence). This CDR3 is CASSFPGDTQYF. CDR3 in DNA: TGTGCCAGCAGCTTCCCTGGAGATACGCAGTATTTT.